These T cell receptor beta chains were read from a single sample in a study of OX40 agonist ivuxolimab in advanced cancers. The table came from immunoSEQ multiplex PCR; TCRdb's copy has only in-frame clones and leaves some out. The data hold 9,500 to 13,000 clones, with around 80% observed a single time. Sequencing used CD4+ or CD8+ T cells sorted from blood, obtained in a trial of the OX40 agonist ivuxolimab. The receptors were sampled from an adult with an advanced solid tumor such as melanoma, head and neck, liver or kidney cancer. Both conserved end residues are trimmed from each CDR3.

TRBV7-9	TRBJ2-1	ASSPTPEQF
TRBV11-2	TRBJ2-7	ASSLVTGSEQY
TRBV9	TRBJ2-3	ASNQAGGDTDTQY
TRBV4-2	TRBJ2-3	ASSSTGTGEVADTQY
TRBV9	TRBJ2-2	ASSVWGNTGELF
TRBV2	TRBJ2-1	ASLGSYNEQF
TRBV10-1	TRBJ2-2	ASSESIQTNTGELF
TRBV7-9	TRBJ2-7	ASSLGGSTYEQY
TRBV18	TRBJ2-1	ASSSQFAGVYNEQF
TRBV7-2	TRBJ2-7	ASTMFGGYYEQY
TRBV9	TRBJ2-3	ASSAHGTSGTDTQY